The text below deals with one TCR beta chain. Its antigen is currently unknown. This entry belongs to a study of OX40 agonist ivuxolimab in advanced cancers. Whole-study context: Partial responses occurred in three patients (one hepatocellular carcinoma, two cutaneous melanoma).

Study-wide findings and caveats: Undetermined was the antigen specificity of the expanded peripheral T cells. With doses of 0.1 to 3.0 mg/kg, CD4+ and CD8+ blood T cells had undergone clonal expansion by week 6.

Sequenced by immunoSEQ multiplex PCR; TCRdb stores in-frame clones only, minus some. Among more than 55,000 clones listed, around 82% were seen once. Germline V CDR1 and CDR2: SGHTA, FQGNSA. The junction had 6 bases not matched to a gene; V was cut back by 7 bases and J by 1 base. CDR3 size: 16 residues. The sample was CD4+ or CD8+ T cells sorted from blood, taken in a trial of the OX40 agonist ivuxolimab. This TCR was recovered from an adult with an advanced solid tumor such as melanoma, head and neck, liver or kidney cancer. This chain uses TRBV7-2 with TRBJ2-3; TRBD2 matches 12 bases. The CDR3 DNA sequence: TGTGCCAGCAAACGACTAGCGGGGGTTGGCACAGATACGCAGTATTTT. Translated, it gives CASKRLAGVGTDTQYF.